This TCR beta chain was retrieved from a study of shared clonotypes between healthy human individuals. Study background: Three plates were used per donor for CD4 naive, three for CD4 memory, two for CD8 naive and one for CD8 memory.

Samples underwent the assay at deep level. Measured with immunoSEQ multiplex PCR; TCRdb has only the in-frame clones, and not every one. The sample yields hundreds of thousands of clones, about 74% seen once. Trimming removed 8 bases from V and 8 bases from J, with 12 bases in between. The CDR3 has 11 residues. Germline V gene data show CDR1 as SNHLY and CDR2 as FYNNEI. The V and J genes are TRBV2 and TRBJ1-1; D ambiguous. Specimen: memory CD4+ T cells sorted from blood. Subset denoted: CD45RA-negative fraction. This clonotype was sampled from a woman aged 30 to 39 in good health. In DNA form, the CDR3 reads TGTGCCAGCCTACCCGAAGCCGAAGCTTTCTTT. Translating gives CASLPEAEAFF.